The 25 T cell receptor beta chains below come from one sample, sequenced in a study of T-cell memory formation after mild COVID-19. TCRdb itself ran the 5' RACE reads through MiXCR, one entry per CDR3 protein. The table has 550,000 to 600,000 distinct CDR3 sequences, less than 25% seen once. The sequenced sample consisted of PBMCs or a T cell subset sorted from them (not recorded which). These receptor sequences come from an adult woman who had mild COVID-19 (a few samples of this study predate the infection). Cell type and time point are not known.

V usage is TRBV18 and J usage is TRBJ2-1; 8 nucleotides line up with TRBD1. This CDR3 region has 16 residues. CDR1 is KGHSH and CDR2 is LQKENI in the germline V gene. The ends lost 2 bases at V and 3 bases at J; junction bases unmatched: 6. In DNA, the CDR3 is TGTGCCAGCTCACCAAGTCAAGGACAGGGCTACAATGAGCAGTTCTTC. Protein: CASSPSQGQGYNEQFF.

This clonotype was recorded a few times. The CDR3 is CASSLGYLQGEGTYEQYF. DNA of the CDR3: TGTGCCAGCAGCTTAGGCTACCTCCAGGGGGAGGGGACCTACGAGCAGTACTTC. This chain connects TRBV13 to TRBJ2-7; perhaps D is TRBD1 or TRBD2 (7 bases each). V dropped 0 bases and J dropped 2 bases, with 20 bases sitting between them. CDR1 is PRHDT, CDR2 FYEKMQ, per germline (reference sequence). The CDR3 totals 18 residues.

Only a few counts were recorded for this clonotype. The CDR3 loop is CASSHAVSGGYTDTQYF. DNA for the CDR3: TGTGCCAGCAGCCACGCGGTTAGCGGGGGATACACAGATACGCAGTATTTT. This chain joins TRBV14 and TRBJ2-3; the match to TRBD2 covers 9 bases. The CDR3 consists of 17 residues. Germline assignment: CDR1 SGHDN and CDR2 FVKESK. V shed 3 bases and J 2 bases; nucleotides not matched to a gene: 9. The full variable domain, completed using reference TRBV14 and TRBJ2-3, is EAGVTQFPSHSVIEKGQTVTLRCDPISGHDNLYWYRRVMGKEIKFLLHFVKESKQDESGMPNNRFLAERTGGTYSTLKVQPAELEDSGVYFCASSHAVSGGYTDTQYFGPGTRLTVL.

This clonotype was seen only a few times. V usage is TRBV7-8 and J usage is TRBJ1-1; D might be TRBD1 (6 bases). The V gene's germline CDR1 is SGHVS and CDR2 FQNEAQ. The CDR3 has 15 amino acids. V was shortened by 6 bases and J by 4 bases, with 18 bases between the two germline ends. CDR3 nucleotide sequence: TGTGCCAGCAGTTTACAACCCACAGGGAGCACTGAAGCTTTCTTT. Translating it yields CASSLQPTGSTEAFF.

This clonotype was counted only a few times. The rearrangement uses TRBV24-1 and TRBJ2-3; 10 nucleotides align to TRBD1. Per the germline V gene, CDR1 is KGHDR and CDR2 is SFDVKD. V lost 9 bases and J lost 1; bases outside the gene matches: 6. This CDR3 spans 15 amino acids. The CDR3 DNA reads TGTGCCACCGGGATGGGGACAGGGGGCACAGATACGCAGTATTTT. Translated, it gives CATGMGTGGTDTQYF.

The gene calls are TRBV6-2 or TRBV6-3 and TRBJ2-6; D is perhaps TRBD1 or TRBD2 (5 bases each). CDR1 is MNHEY and CDR2 is SVGEGT in the germline V gene. The CDR3 consists of 15 residues. Trimming stripped 7 bases from V and 0 bases from J, with 10 bases between. The CDR3 spells CASTLGTSGANVLTF. The CDR3 DNA sequence: TGTGCCAGCACTTTGGGGACCTCTGGGGCCAACGTCCTGACTTTC.

This chain uses TRBV3-1 with TRBJ1-1; possible D gene TRBD1, 6 bases. The germline gives CDR1 LGHDT, CDR2 YNNKEL (reference sequence). This CDR3 is 15 amino acids long. Trimming stripped 1 base from V and 1 base from J, with 10 bases between. The CDR3 DNA is TGTGCCAGCAGCCAAGGAGTACAGGGGAACACTGAAGCTTTCTTT. Its translation: CASSQGVQGNTEAFF.

The CDR3 DNA sequence: TGTGCCAGCAGTTACTCGGGTAATCTGAACACTGAAGCTTTCTTT. Amino acids: CASSYSGNLNTEAFF. The genes are TRBV6-2 or TRBV6-3 and TRBJ1-1; D is undetermined. The germline V and J ends were trimmed by 0 bases and 0 bases, with 8 bases remaining between them. CDR3 size: 15 residues. Germline loops: CDR1 MNHEY, CDR2 SVGEGT.

V usage is TRBV4-2 and J usage is TRBJ2-1, with D perhaps given as TRBD1 or TRBD2 (5 bases each). The germline gives CDR1 LGHNA, CDR2 YNFKEQ. The length of the CDR3 is 16 residues. V lost 1 base and J lost 9, with 19 bases in between. The CDR3 here is CASSQAPTSTGGEQFF. The CDR3, as DNA: TGTGCCAGCAGCCAAGCTCCTACTAGTACAGGAGGTGAGCAGTTCTTC.

Only a few counts were recorded for this clonotype. V usage is TRBV7-9 and J usage is TRBJ1-2, with a possible D match to TRBD1 (6 bases). Trimming removed 3 bases at V and 4 bases at J, with 12 bases between. The CDR3 extends over 14 amino acids. CDR1 SEHNR and CDR2 FQNEAQ come from the germline V gene (reference sequence). Here the CDR3 reads CASSFHRESYGYTF. The DNA of the CDR3 is TGTGCCAGCAGCTTCCACAGGGAATCCTATGGCTACACCTTC.

On this clonotype itself: A read error may produce the germline difference seen at one junction end. The gene calls are TRBV13 and TRBJ2-4; D is perhaps TRBD1 or TRBD2 (5 bases each). From germline, CDR1 is PRHDT and CDR2 FYEKMQ (reference sequence). The CDR3 contains 15 residues. In DNA, the CDR3 is TGTGCCAGCAGCCTAGGGGCTAGCCCCGGAAACATTCAGTACTTC. It codes for CASSLGASPGNIQYF.

The sample holds a few counts of this clonotype. The V call is TRBV13, the J call TRBJ2-7, with D hard to call. The CDR3 is 13 amino acids. Trimming took off 5 bases at V and 4 bases at J, with 12 bases between the two ends. The germline gives CDR1 PRHDT, CDR2 FYEKMQ (reference sequence). The CDR3 sequence: CASSLRHRYEQYF. CDR3 DNA sequence: TGTGCCAGCAGCCTCCGACACCGTTACGAGCAGTACTTC. Supplemented by reference TRBV13 and TRBJ2-7, the full variable domain reads AAGVIQSPRHLIKEKRETATLKCYPIPRHDTVYWYQQGPGQDPQFLISFYEKMQSDKGSIPDRFSAQQFSDYHSELNMSSLELGDSALYFCASSLRHRYEQYFGPGTRLTVT.

The table lists this clonotype with a few counts. The J gene is TRBJ2-7, the V gene TRBV19; D unresolved. Germline V CDR1 and CDR2: LNHDA, SQIVND (reference sequence). The CDR3 has 17 amino acids. Deletions cut 0 bases from V and 3 bases from J, with 18 bases between. The CDR3 loop is CASSIDLLSSGLYEQYF. CDR3 sequence (DNA): TGTGCCAGTAGTATAGATCTCCTTAGTTCCGGGCTCTACGAGCAGTACTTC.

The V gene is TRBV11-2, the J gene TRBJ1-2; a possible D gene is TRBD1 (5 bases). The CDR3 extends over 16 amino acids. The V end lost 5 bases, the J end lost 10 bases, and 26 bases lay between the germline ends. The germline gives CDR1 SGHAT, CDR2 FQNNGV. In nucleotides, the CDR3 is TGTGCCAGCAGCCCGAGGCGGGGACTTTCACTAGGGAACTACACCTTC. Its protein is CASSPRRGLSLGNYTF.

The chain uses TRBV5-1 and TRBJ2-7; D is possibly TRBD1 or TRBD2 (5 bases each). This CDR3 is built from 13 residues. Trimming pared 2 bases from V and 4 bases from J, leaving 10 bases between. In germline, CDR1 is SGHRS, CDR2 YFSETQ. CDR3 region: CASSLTEGYEQYF. The CDR3 DNA reads as TGCGCCAGCAGCTTAACAGAGGGGTACGAGCAGTACTTC.

J is TRBJ2-5 and V is TRBV7-9, with 10 bases that match TRBD1. After removal of 0 bases from V and 0 bases from J, the junction contained 7 bases not matched to a gene. This CDR3 region has 18 residues. Germline values: CDR1 SEHNR, CDR2 FQNEAQ (reference sequence). The CDR3 region is CASSLAPPGQGYQETQYF. The CDR3, as DNA: TGTGCCAGCAGCTTAGCCCCGCCGGGACAGGGGTACCAAGAGACCCAGTACTTC.

The gene calls are TRBV19 and TRBJ2-7, with unresolved D. The CDR3 totals 16 residues. Deletions cut 5 bases from V and 0 bases from J, with 17 bases between. Germline CDR1 reads LNHDA; CDR2 reads SQIVND (reference sequence). In DNA form, the CDR3 reads TGTGCCAGTAGTTCATTAGGTCTGAGAAGCTCCTACGAGCAGTACTTC. This codes for CASSSLGLRSSYEQYF.

The chain links TRBV20-1 to TRBJ1-2; D not certain. Germline CDR1 is DFQATT and CDR2 is SNEGSKA (reference sequence). Deletions cut 6 bases from V and 3 bases from J, with 5 bases between. The CDR3 is 10 amino acids. The CDR3 DNA reads as TGCAGTGCCAAAGACTATGGCTACACCTTC. It translates to CSAKDYGYTF.

The chain recombines TRBV6-5 with TRBJ2-5, with 10 bases that match TRBD1. Germline assignment: CDR1 MNHEY and CDR2 SVGAGI. Trimming removed 7 bases from V and 1 base from J; junction bases left unmatched: 6. This CDR3 has 15 amino acids. Here the CDR3 reads CASTMTGGLQETQYF. In nucleotides, the CDR3 is TGTGCCAGCACCATGACAGGGGGCCTCCAAGAGACCCAGTACTTC.

The chain employs TRBV9 and TRBJ2-2; perhaps TRBD1 as D (6 bases). V lost 3 bases, J lost 6 bases, and 12 bases lay in between. The CDR3 loop spans 14 amino acids. CDR1 and CDR2 (germline): SGDLS, YYNGEE. CDR3 amino acids: CASSEGYRAGELFF. The CDR3 DNA reads TGTGCCAGCAGCGAGGGGTACAGGGCCGGGGAGCTGTTTTTT.

The chain carries TRBV7-9 and TRBJ2-3; tentatively, D is TRBD1 (6 bases). Germline assignment: CDR1 SEHNR and CDR2 FQNEAQ (reference sequence). The germline V and J ends were trimmed by 3 bases and 2 bases, with 24 bases remaining between them. This CDR3 spans 19 amino acids. The chain's CDR3 is CASSFPSYPRQAFTDTQYF. CDR3 nucleotide sequence: TGTGCCAGCAGCTTCCCCTCGTACCCAAGACAGGCCTTCACAGATACGCAGTATTTT.

V is TRBV24-1 and J is TRBJ2-1; D gene unclear. Germline V lookup: CDR1 KGHDR, CDR2 SFDVKD. The CDR3 runs 12 residues. Trimming shortened V by 7 bases and J by 8 bases, and 11 bases separated the two germline ends. As DNA, the CDR3 is TGTGCCACCAGCGCAGGACGGGATGAGCAGTTCTTC. It yields the protein CATSAGRDEQFF.

The rearrangement joins TRBV27 to TRBJ2-7; TRBD1 matches at 8 bases. The CDR3 consists of 15 residues. The ends lost 5 bases at V and 7 bases at J; junction bases unmatched: 13. CDR1 is MNHEY, CDR2 SMNVEV, per germline (reference sequence). CDR3 residues: CASSDVDRVFGEQYF. The CDR3 nucleotides read TGTGCCAGCAGTGACGTGGACAGGGTCTTTGGAGAGCAGTACTTC.

The chain has TRBV12-3 or TRBV12-4 and TRBJ2-3, with TRBD2 matching over 7 bases. J gave up 3 bases and V 3 bases, and 6 bases lay outside the gene matches. The length of the CDR3 is 15 residues. CDR3 bases: TGTGCCAGCAGTTTGCGGGAGATTGGGACAGATACGCAGTATTTT. This encodes CASSLREIGTDTQYF.

V gene TRBV5-1 combines with J gene TRBJ1-1, with 10 bases that match TRBD1. The CDR3 is 15 amino acids. V lost 2 bases, J lost 5 bases, and 6 bases stayed unmatched. Germline CDR1 reads SGHRS; CDR2 reads YFSETQ. Here the CDR3 reads CASSFMGQGNTEAFF. The CDR3 nucleotides are TGCGCCAGCAGCTTTATGGGACAGGGGAATACTGAAGCTTTCTTT.